These 6 T cell receptor beta chains were sequenced from one sample in a study of blood T cell repertoires in COVID-19. Here immunoSEQ multiplex PCR was the method, and the copy in TCRdb shows in-frame clones only, minus some. The sample shows tens of thousands of clones, around four fifths of them seen only once. Sequencing was carried out using peripheral blood. These receptors were obtained from a woman in her 70s with active or convalescent COVID-19.

This chain connects TRBV2 to TRBJ1-1; no clear D. Trimming cost V 4 bases and J 1 base, with 7 bases left between them. In germline, CDR1 is SNHLY, CDR2 FYNNEI. This CDR3 region has 13 residues. CDR3 nucleotides: TGTGCCAGCAGTGTGAGGCAGAACACTGAAGCTTTCTTT. Residues: CASSVRQNTEAFF.

V and J are TRBV6-1 and TRBJ2-5, with a possible D match to TRBD1 (5 bases). V was trimmed by 3 bases and J by 5 bases, leaving 7 bases between them. The germline V gene encodes CDR1 MNHNS and CDR2 SASEGT. This CDR3 is built from 12 residues. CDR3 in DNA: TGTGCCAGCAGTGACAGGGCGGAGACCCAGTACTTC. Its protein is CASSDRAETQYF.

This chain's CDR3 is CSASSLEVVTEAFF. CDR3 in DNA: TGCAGTGCTAGTTCATTGGAGGTTGTCACTGAAGCTTTCTTT. J is TRBJ1-1 and V is TRBV20-1; no reliable D call. Germline CDR1 is DFQATT and CDR2 is SNEGSKA (reference sequence). This CDR3 contains 14 residues. Between the trimmed V and J ends, which lost 3 bases and 4 bases, there was a span of 15 bases.

The chain joins TRBV9 to TRBJ2-2; D gene unclear. The CDR3 consists of 16 residues. V was clipped by 0 bases and J by 1 base, with 10 bases between them. Germline CDR1 and CDR2: SGDLS and YYNGEE. The CDR3 region has the DNA TGTGCCAGCAGCGTAGGGCAGACAAGGAACACCGGGGAGCTGTTTTTT. Translated: CASSVGQTRNTGELFF.

This clone was seen once. The V call is TRBV7-2, the J call TRBJ2-3; no definite D call. The CDR3 runs 16 residues. The V end lost 1 base, the J end lost 2 bases, and 13 bases lay between the germline ends. Germline V CDR1 and CDR2: SGHTA, FQGNSA. In DNA, the CDR3 is TGTGCCAGCAGCTTAGATTTCGCTACCTCCACAGATACGCAGTATTTT. Translated: CASSLDFATSTDTQYF.

The chain carries TRBV13 and TRBJ2-7; 8 bases agree with TRBD2. This CDR3 is 16 amino acids long. Germline CDR1 PRHDT, CDR2 FYEKMQ (reference sequence). Losses at the gene ends were 1 base for V and 5 bases for J; bases not matched to a gene: 10. The CDR3 protein is CASSLVSGGHENEQYF. The DNA for the CDR3 is TGTGCCAGCAGCTTAGTCAGCGGGGGACATGAGAACGAGCAGTACTTC.